A selection of T cell receptor beta chains follows, all from one sample in a study of blood T cell repertoires in COVID-19. Clones were sequenced by immunoSEQ multiplex PCR, and TCRdb holds only the in-frame ones, with some missing. The table has 100,000 to 150,000 clones, more than 65% seen once; the top ten hold approximately 2%. The sequencing sample was made of peripheral blood. These receptors were taken from a woman in her 70s with acute or convalescent COVID-19. The CDR3 runs from the conserved cysteine through the conserved F or W. The D gene is left open where the match is weak. A row's size may be missing; if present it is once, few, many or a size class.

J gene: TRBJ2-1
V gene: TRBV6-2/TRBV6-3
clone size: few
D gene: TRBD2
CDR3 DNA: TGTGCCAGCAGTTTCACTAGGCGGGGGGGCGATAATGAGCAGTTCTTC
CDR3 protein: CASSFTRRGGDNEQFF

J gene: TRBJ1-2
V gene: TRBV7-2
clone size: few
D gene: TRBD1
CDR3 DNA: TGTGCCAGCAGCTTCCTTACGGCAGGGGGAGGCTACACCTTC
CDR3 protein: CASSFLTAGGGYTF

J gene: TRBJ2-1
V gene: TRBV28
clone size: few
D gene: NA
CDR3 DNA: TGTGCCAGAGCGGAAAAGCAGTTCTTC
CDR3 protein: CARAEKQFF

J gene: TRBJ1-1
V gene: TRBV12-3/TRBV12-4
clone size: few
D gene: TRBD1
CDR3 DNA: TGTGCCAGCCTACAGGGGAGGACTGAAGCTTTCTTT
CDR3 protein: CASLQGRTEAFF

J gene: TRBJ2-3
V gene: TRBV5-4
clone size: NA
D gene: TRBD2
CDR3 DNA: TGTGCCAGCAGCCTCGGACTAGCGGGGGGAGCGGATACGCAGTATTTT
CDR3 protein: CASSLGLAGGADTQYF

J gene: TRBJ2-3
V gene: TRBV2
clone size: few
D gene: TRBD2
CDR3 DNA: TGTGCCAGCGGGTTAGCGGGAGTCACAGATACGCAGTATTTT
CDR3 protein: CASGLAGVTDTQYF

J gene: TRBJ2-5
V gene: TRBV28
clone size: few
D gene: NA
CDR3 DNA: TGTGCCAGCAGTTTCATAGGCGGGAAAGAGACCCAGTACTTC
CDR3 protein: CASSFIGGKETQYF

J gene: TRBJ2-3
V gene: TRBV5-1
clone size: NA
D gene: TRBD2
CDR3 DNA: TGCGCCAGCAGCTTGGCCCTAGCGGCCACAGATACGCAGTATTTT
CDR3 protein: CASSLALAATDTQYF

J gene: TRBJ1-1
V gene: TRBV28
clone size: NA
D gene: TRBD1
CDR3 DNA: TGTGCCAGCAGTTTAAGTCCCGGGGACAGGGGGATTAGCACTGAAGCTTTCTTT
CDR3 protein: CASSLSPGDRGISTEAFF

J gene: TRBJ2-1
V gene: TRBV11-2
clone size: NA
D gene: NA
CDR3 DNA: TGTGCCAGCAGCATTGGAGGTTGGAGCTTCTACAATGAGCAGTTCTTC
CDR3 protein: CASSIGGWSFYNEQFF

J gene: TRBJ2-3
V gene: TRBV10-1
clone size: NA
D gene: NA
CDR3 DNA: TGCGCCAGCAGCGAAACCGGGGGAACGCAGTATTTT
CDR3 protein: CASSETGGTQYF

J gene: TRBJ1-2
V gene: TRBV28
clone size: NA
D gene: NA
CDR3 DNA: TGTGCCAGCAGTTTTGGGCATGGCTATGGCTACACCTTC
CDR3 protein: CASSFGHGYGYTF

J gene: TRBJ1-1
V gene: TRBV5-1
clone size: NA
D gene: NA
CDR3 DNA: TGCGCCAGCAGCGCGACCGGGACTCCGAACACTGAAGCTTTCTTT
CDR3 protein: CASSATGTPNTEAFF

J gene: TRBJ2-7
V gene: TRBV19
clone size: NA
D gene: TRBD2
CDR3 DNA: TGTGCCAGTAGTATCTCTAGCGGGGCATACGAGCAGTACTTC
CDR3 protein: CASSISSGAYEQYF

J gene: TRBJ2-1
V gene: TRBV25-1
clone size: once
D gene: TRBD2
CDR3 DNA: TGTGCCAGCAGACCTAGCGGGAGCTCCTACAATGAGCAGTTCTTC
CDR3 protein: CASRPSGSSYNEQFF

J gene: TRBJ2-7
V gene: TRBV7-9
clone size: NA
D gene: NA
CDR3 DNA: TGTGCCAGCAGCTTAGTCGGCAGGGAAGAGCAGTACTTC
CDR3 protein: CASSLVGREEQYF

J gene: TRBJ2-7
V gene: TRBV5-4
clone size: NA
D gene: NA
CDR3 DNA: TGTGCCAGCAGCCAAACGGGACATCACTACGAGCAGTACTTC
CDR3 protein: CASSQTGHHYEQYF

J gene: TRBJ2-7
V gene: TRBV29-1
clone size: NA
D gene: TRBD2
CDR3 DNA: TGCAGCGTAAGTAGGACTAGCGACGGCGAGCAGTACTTC
CDR3 protein: CSVSRTSDGEQYF

J gene: TRBJ1-6
V gene: TRBV2
clone size: NA
D gene: NA
CDR3 DNA: TGTGCCAGCTTCCGGGACAAAAATTCACCCCTCCACTTT
CDR3 protein: CASFRDKNSPLHF

J gene: TRBJ2-2
V gene: TRBV11-2
clone size: few
D gene: NA
CDR3 DNA: TGTGCCAGCAGCTTATCGGGAGGGGAGCTGTTTTTT
CDR3 protein: CASSLSGGELFF

J gene: TRBJ1-5
V gene: TRBV19
clone size: NA
D gene: NA
CDR3 DNA: TGTGCCAGTAGTATCGGATCTCACAAAGGGGCCCAGCATTTT
CDR3 protein: CASSIGSHKGAQHF

J gene: TRBJ2-2
V gene: TRBV19
clone size: NA
D gene: NA
CDR3 DNA: TGTGCCAGTAGTAGGAAGGGACTGGGCACCGGGGAGCTGTTTTTT
CDR3 protein: CASSRKGLGTGELFF

J gene: TRBJ2-7
V gene: TRBV27
clone size: NA
D gene: NA
CDR3 DNA: TGTGCCAGCAGTTCTAAGCCAGCCTCAAAGCCTACGGGGCAGTACTTC
CDR3 protein: CASSSKPASKPTGQYF

J gene: TRBJ2-5
V gene: TRBV5-5
clone size: NA
D gene: NA
CDR3 DNA: TGTGCCAGCAGCTCTCTCCTCGGGGGAAACCAAGAGACCCAGTACTTC
CDR3 protein: CASSSLLGGNQETQYF

J gene: TRBJ2-7
V gene: TRBV27
clone size: few
D gene: TRBD1
CDR3 DNA: TGTGCCAGCAGCATGACAGGGCTCCCCTACGAGCAGTACTTC
CDR3 protein: CASSMTGLPYEQYF

J gene: TRBJ1-6
V gene: TRBV6-5
clone size: NA
D gene: TRBD1
CDR3 DNA: TGTGCCGGACAGGGAGGTAATTCACCCCTCCACTTT
CDR3 protein: CAGQGGNSPLHF

J gene: TRBJ2-3
V gene: TRBV5-1
clone size: NA
D gene: TRBD1
CDR3 DNA: TGCGCCAGCAGCCAAACCCCGACAGGGACCCTCACAGATACGCAGTATTTT
CDR3 protein: CASSQTPTGTLTDTQYF

J gene: TRBJ2-7
V gene: TRBV5-4
clone size: NA
D gene: NA
CDR3 DNA: TGTGCCAGCACCCTCACAGGGAGCCACGAGCAGTACTTC
CDR3 protein: CASTLTGSHEQYF

J gene: TRBJ2-7
V gene: TRBV18
clone size: NA
D gene: NA
CDR3 DNA: TGTGCCAGCTCACCATTACTACGAAGTTTCCAGGGCGAGCAGTACTTC
CDR3 protein: CASSPLLRSFQGEQYF

J gene: TRBJ2-3
V gene: TRBV6-2/TRBV6-3
clone size: NA
D gene: TRBD2
CDR3 DNA: TGTGCCAGCAGTTACTCGAGGGTAGCGGGAGCACGAGATACGCAGTATTTT
CDR3 protein: CASSYSRVAGARDTQYF